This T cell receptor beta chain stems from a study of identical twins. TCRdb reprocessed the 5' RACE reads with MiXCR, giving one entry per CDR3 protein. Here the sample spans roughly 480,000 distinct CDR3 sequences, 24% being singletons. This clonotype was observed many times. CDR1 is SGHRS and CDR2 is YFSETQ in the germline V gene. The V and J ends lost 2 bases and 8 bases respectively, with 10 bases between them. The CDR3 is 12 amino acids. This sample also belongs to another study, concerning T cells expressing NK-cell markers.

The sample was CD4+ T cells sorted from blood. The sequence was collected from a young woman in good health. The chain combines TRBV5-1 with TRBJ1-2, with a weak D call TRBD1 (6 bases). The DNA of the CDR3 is TGCGCCAGCAGCTTAGGGGGTGGCGGCTACACCTTC. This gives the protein CASSLGGGGYTF.